This TCR beta chain emerged from a study of T-cell reconstitution after alpha-beta-depleted transplantation in children. Study-level points and caveats: Some patients owed their high day-60 TCRbeta diversity to surviving recipient T cells and thymic progenitors.

CDR3 size: 13 residues. Germline CDR1 and CDR2: GTSNPN and SVGIG (reference sequence). V trimming: 5 bases; J trimming: 3 bases; junction bases outside the gene matches: 3. The table lists this clonotype with a few counts. Antigen specificity is unknown. A TCRbeta library incorporating unique molecular identifiers was prepared. TCRdb ran MiXCR on the PCR reads and lists one entry per CDR3 protein. The sample contains about 240,000 distinct CDR3 sequences, roughly 25% of which appear only once. Sequenced material: PBMCs, taken before TCRalphabeta/CD19-depleted stem cell transplant. The TCR was taken from a girl aged 2 to 10 with Fanconi anemia, due to receive a stem cell transplant. The chain recombines TRBV30 with TRBJ1-5, with TRBD1 identical over 8 bases. CDR3 sequence: CAWDRGPNQPQHF. CDR3 coding DNA: TGTGCCTGGGACAGGGGTCCCAATCAGCCCCAGCATTTT.